Listed here are 19 T cell receptor beta chains from one sample, sequenced in a study of TIL therapy for anti-PD-1-resistant metastatic lung cancer. The immunoSEQ assay was v3. This table comes from immunoSEQ multiplex PCR, and its TCRdb copy is limited to in-frame clones, with some not included. The sample has 45,000 to 75,000 clones; roughly two thirds are singletons. Specified time point: pre-treatment sample, taken before nivolumab and TIL therapy. The input for sequencing was blood, taken at baseline. All receptors come from a person aged 25 to 85 with non-small cell lung cancer.

The chain has TRBV5-1 and TRBJ1-1; no clear D gene. Germline CDR1 SGHRS, CDR2 YFSETQ. Trimming removed 3 bases at V and 1 base at J, with 16 bases between. The CDR3 loop spans 16 amino acids. CDR3 residues: CASSSIGGQRNTEAFF. DNA of the CDR3: TGCGCCAGCAGCTCGATCGGCGGGCAAAGGAACACTGAAGCTTTCTTT.

The chain is built from TRBV28 and TRBJ1-2; 11 nucleotides agree with TRBD1. CDR1 and CDR2 from the germline V gene are MDHEN and SYDVKM. CDR3 length: 18 amino acids. With V trimmed by 3 bases and J by 4 bases, 13 bases remained unmatched. CDR3 coding DNA: TGTGCCAGCAGTTTCCCTCCGGGACAGGGGGGTCGAGCCTATGGCTACACCTTC. Its translation: CASSFPPGQGGRAYGYTF.

This chain joins TRBV5-1 and TRBJ2-1; D is unresolved. Trimming shortened V by 4 bases and J by 0 bases, and 14 bases separated the two germline ends. Per the germline V gene, CDR1 is SGHRS and CDR2 is YFSETQ. The CDR3 is made up of 16 amino acids. CDR3 loop: CASSLLGPSSYNEQFF. The CDR3 region has the DNA TGCGCCAGCAGCCTCCTCGGGCCAAGCTCCTACAATGAGCAGTTCTTC.

The V gene is TRBV30, the J gene TRBJ1-1; D not certain. V gave up 5 bases and J gave up 2 bases, with 6 bases separating them. The length of the CDR3 is 11 residues. CDR1 and CDR2 (germline): GTSNPN, SVGIG (reference sequence). CDR3 sequence reads: CAWATNTEAFF. The CDR3 nucleotides are TGTGCCTGGGCGACAAACACTGAAGCTTTCTTT.

V is TRBV5-1 and J is TRBJ2-2; no clear D gene. This CDR3 is built from 16 residues. Germline assignment: CDR1 SGHRS and CDR2 YFSETQ. V gave up 4 bases and J gave up 2 bases, with 15 bases separating them. The CDR3 DNA is TGCGCCAGCAGCGGTACAGCTCCCCAAAACACCGGGGAGCTGTTTTTT. It translates to CASSGTAPQNTGELFF. Drawing the rest from reference TRBV5-1 and TRBJ2-2, the complete variable domain is KAGVTQTPRYLIKTRGQQVTLSCSPISGHRSVSWYQQTPGQGLQFLFEYFSETQRNKGNFPGRFSGRQFSNSRSEMNVSTLELGDSALYLCASSGTAPQNTGELFFGEGSRLTVL.

This clone has a single count. CDR3 in amino acids: CASSLVRTGLLNTEAFF. The CDR3, as DNA: TGTGCCAGCAGCTTAGTTCGGACAGGACTACTGAACACTGAAGCTTTCTTT. The chain couples TRBV11-2 to TRBJ1-1, with 7 bases aligning to TRBD1. Germline CDR1 is SGHAT and CDR2 is FQNNGV. This CDR3 region has 17 residues. V trimming: 1 base; J trimming: 0 bases; junction bases outside the gene matches: 8.

The CDR3 coding sequence is TGTGCCAGCAGTGAACGTAGGGAGCCCCAGCATTTT. Amino acid sequence: CASSERREPQHF. The chain recombines TRBV6-1 with TRBJ1-5; D gene unclear. The germline gives CDR1 MNHNS, CDR2 SASEGT. Trimming cost V 2 bases and J 8 bases, with 7 bases left between them. The length of the CDR3 is 12 residues.

The V and J genes are TRBV2 and TRBJ1-5; no firm D call. CDR1 and CDR2 from the germline V gene are SNHLY and FYNNEI. The CDR3 has 11 amino acids. V dropped 1 base and J dropped 11 bases, with 6 bases sitting between them. The CDR3 bases are TGTGCCAGCAGTGAAGGTTTAGCCCAGCATTTT. Its translation: CASSEGLAQHF.

This clone was seen only a few times. The chain uses TRBV27 and TRBJ2-7, with D possibly TRBD2 on 6 matching bases. This CDR3 contains 13 residues. The germline V gene has CDR1 MNHEY and CDR2 SMNVEV (reference sequence). V lost 4 bases and J 9 bases, leaving 16 bases between the germline ends. The CDR3 is CASSSGELQVQYF. The CDR3 bases are TGTGCCAGCAGTTCGGGGGAGCTCCAGGTGCAGTACTTC.

J is TRBJ2-7 and V is TRBV4-2; 9 nucleotides align to TRBD2. The CDR3 has 16 residues. Germline-derived CDR1 and CDR2 are LGHNA and YNFKEQ. The V and J ends lost 4 bases and 4 bases, in that order; junction bases with no gene match: 11. The CDR3 loop is CASSPGVAGELYEQYF. CDR3 DNA sequence: TGTGCCAGCAGCCCCGGAGTAGCGGGAGAGTTATACGAGCAGTACTTC.

The chain has TRBV2 and TRBJ1-2; D may be TRBD1 (6 bases). The CDR3 extends over 12 amino acids. The V gene lost 8 bases and the J gene lost 8 bases, with 15 bases spanning the gap. Germline-derived CDR1 and CDR2 are SNHLY and FYNNEI. CDR3 DNA: TGTGCCAGCGAGAGGGGGGCGTACGGCTACACCTTC. Translating it yields CASERGAYGYTF.

J is TRBJ2-3 and V is TRBV2, with TRBD2 matching over 11 bases. The germline gives CDR1 SNHLY, CDR2 FYNNEI. CDR3 length equals 15 residues. V shed 7 bases and J 6 bases; nucleotides not matched to a gene: 9. CDR3 loop: CASILTSGTGDTQYF. CDR3 in DNA: TGTGCCAGCATTTTGACTAGCGGGACAGGGGATACGCAGTATTTT.

The J gene is TRBJ1-1, the V gene TRBV7-9; possible D gene TRBD1, 5 bases. Germline CDR1 reads SEHNR; CDR2 reads FQNEAQ (reference sequence). The CDR3 consists of 13 residues. V shed 5 bases and J shed 3 bases, with 10 bases lying between them. The CDR3 loop reads CASSNRRDTEAFF. CDR3 nucleotides: TGTGCCAGCAGCAACCGCAGGGACACTGAAGCTTTCTTT.

V gene TRBV19 combines with J gene TRBJ1-3; D gene unclear. With 5 bases removed from V and 0 bases from J, the gap between germline ends came to 14 bases. Germline loops: CDR1 LNHDA, CDR2 SQIVND (reference sequence). This CDR3 spans 16 amino acids. CDR3 in amino acids: CASSAWTESSGNTIYF. DNA of the CDR3: TGTGCCAGTAGTGCCTGGACTGAGAGCTCTGGAAACACCATATATTTT.

This clone showed up just a few times. The chain joins TRBV6-5 to TRBJ1-3; 7 bases align to TRBD1. The germline gives CDR1 MNHEY, CDR2 SVGAGI. The junction had 2 bases not matched to a gene; V was cut back by 0 bases and J by 3 bases. The CDR3 runs 15 residues. CDR3 sequence reads: CASSYSGGGGNTIYF. Here the CDR3 DNA reads TGTGCCAGCAGTTACTCAGGGGGCGGTGGAAACACCATATATTTT.

The chain couples TRBV30 to TRBJ2-4, with D possibly being TRBD1 or TRBD2 (5 bases each). The germline gives CDR1 GTSNPN, CDR2 SVGIG (reference sequence). Trimming stripped 1 base from V and 2 bases from J, with 6 bases between. The CDR3 has 13 residues. CDR3 loop: CAWSGGTKNIQYF. The CDR3 nucleotides read TGTGCCTGGAGTGGGGGGACCAAAAACATTCAGTACTTC.

The genes are TRBV10-3 and TRBJ2-1; D gene ambiguous. The CDR3 spans 11 residues. The germline V gene has CDR1 ENHRY and CDR2 SYGVKD. Trimming removed 8 bases from V and 10 bases from J, with 12 bases in between. The CDR3 is CAISNWVEQFF. The CDR3 bases are TGTGCCATCTCGAATTGGGTGGAGCAGTTCTTC.

The CDR3 bases are TGTGCCAGCAGCTTAAGGGGCCCGGGCGGGAGTGCCTCCGAGCAGTACTTC. This gives the protein CASSLRGPGGSASEQYF. The chain combines TRBV7-3 with TRBJ2-7; 7 positions match TRBD2. V trimming: 1 base; J trimming: 6 bases; junction bases outside the gene matches: 15. There are 17 residues in the CDR3. The V gene's germline CDR1 is SGHTA and CDR2 FQGTGA.

The chain recombines TRBV7-2 with TRBJ2-1, with 8 positions matching TRBD2. The V and J ends lost 1 base and 6 bases, in that order; junction bases with no gene match: 5. The germline CDR1 and CDR2 sequences are SGHTA and FQGNSA. The CDR3 runs 15 residues. The CDR3 DNA follows: TGTGCCAGCAGCTTAGGGCTAGCGGGCGTCAATGAGCAGTTCTTC. This sequence encodes CASSLGLAGVNEQFF. Filled out from reference TRBV7-2 and TRBJ2-1, the complete variable domain reads GAGVSQSPSNKVTEKGKDVELRCDPISGHTALYWYRQSLGQGLEFLIYFQGNSAPDKSGLPSDRFSAERTGGSVSTLTIQRTQQEDSAVYLCASSLGLAGVNEQFFGPGTRLTVL.